The T cell receptor beta chain described here comes from a study of post-analysis software for immune sequencing data. Across the study: Secondary progressive, relapsing-remitting and progressive-relapsing multiple sclerosis were among the included disease courses. Study-wide points: Comparison with controls showed significantly lower normalized Chao1 diversity in multiple sclerosis patients. When patients were compared with controls, 5 or 6 TRBV segments were more frequent, TRBV5-6, TRBV5-1 and TRBV20-1 among them.

The CDR3 runs 15 residues. With 5 bases removed from V and 5 bases from J, the gap between germline ends came to 16 bases. Germline V CDR1 and CDR2: MDHEN, SYDVKM. This clonotype was observed at least ten times. Its antigen is unknown. Every TCR beta cDNA library bore unique molecular identifiers. It was from roughly 1 to 10 million T cells that roughly 0.5 million cDNA molecules came. Each CDR3 protein gets one entry after TCRdb re-called the PCR reads with MiXCR. Among just over 250,000 distinct CDR3 sequences listed, 35% to 45% were seen once. The gene calls are TRBV28 and TRBJ2-1; weak D call: TRBD1 (5 bases). The TCR originated in a girl between 5 and 17 years old with multiple sclerosis. The sequenced sample consisted of blood. The CDR3 protein is CASSRQHHTHNEQFF. The CDR3 nucleotides read TGTGCCAGCAGTCGACAGCATCATACCCACAATGAGCAGTTCTTC.